These 2 T cell receptor beta chains share one sample of origin, sequenced in a study of tumor and adjacent non-tumor tissue in lung cancer. No cell sorting was done before RNA was extracted from the tissue. Three rounds of nested PCR, following a modified ARM-PCR protocol, produced the TCRbeta library. TCRdb reanalysed the multiplex PCR reads using MiXCR and keeps one entry per CDR3 protein. The sample has 200,000 to 250,000 distinct CDR3 sequences, around 70% seen once. The sample comprised lung tumor tissue. Every receptor here comes from a man between 60 and 75 years old with non-small cell lung cancer.

V usage is TRBV20-1 and J usage is TRBJ2-1; D not certain. This CDR3 comprises 12 residues. The germline gives CDR1 DFQATT, CDR2 SNEGSKA (reference sequence). DNA for the CDR3: TGCAATGTTCCGAAGGGCCCCAATGAGCAGTTCTTC. Translation gives CNVPKGPNEQFF.

This clonotype appeared many times. The rearrangement uses TRBV20-1 and TRBJ1-2; D unclear. The length of the CDR3 is 13 residues. Germline lookup yields CDR1 DFQATT and CDR2 SNEGSKA (reference sequence). Trimming shortened V by 0 bases and J by 5 bases, and 10 bases separated the two germline ends. The CDR3, as DNA: TGCAGTGCTAGAGATATACAGTATTATGGCTACACCTTC. Amino acids: CSARDIQYYGYTF.